Given below is one T cell receptor beta chain in context. Its antigen is as yet unknown. No cell sorting was done before RNA was extracted from the tissue. The normal lung tissue was taken more than 3 cm from the tumor edge. The data were obtained in a study of tumor and adjacent non-tumor tissue in lung cancer. The CDR3 has 12 amino acids. The ends were cut back, 5 bases at V and 6 bases at J, with 9 bases in the middle. Germline loops: CDR1 SEHNR, CDR2 FQNEAQ (reference sequence). Three rounds of nested PCR, following a modified ARM-PCR protocol, produced the TCRbeta library. TCRdb recomputed calls from the multiplex PCR reads with MiXCR, one row per CDR3 protein. The sample yields about 110,000 distinct CDR3 sequences, about 61% seen once. General study points: Shorter survival was associated with higher TCR diversity in tumors.

Input material: distant non-tumor lung tissue. The TCR originated in a man aged 55 to 70 with non-small cell lung cancer. This chain connects TRBV7-9 to TRBJ2-3, with no clear D. This CDR3 is CASSPLGDTQYF. In DNA form, the CDR3 reads TGTGCCAGCAGCCCCTTAGGGGATACGCAGTATTTT.